This TCR beta chain appears in the sequencing data of a study of blood T cells in healthy people across ages. Overall study results and limits: Getting older went along with TCR beta diversity per million T cells dropping roughly linearly.

The sample holds many counts of this clonotype. Its antigen is not known. Each of the donors had 9 to 10 milliliters of peripheral blood drawn into EDTA-treated Vacutainer tubes. Extraction yielded at least 5 micrograms of total RNA per sample. It was with a sample-barcoded 5' primer and a J-beta primer mix that a second PCR of about 6 to 12 cycles was run. Every cDNA molecule bore a tag from a template-switch adaptor containing 12 random nucleotides. Using its own MiXCR run on the 5' RACE reads, TCRdb lists one record per CDR3 protein. The table shows 1.5 million to 2 million distinct CDR3 sequences, with roughly 27% occurring only once. The CDR3 consists of 15 residues. In germline, CDR1 is SGDLS, CDR2 YYNGEE. Trimming removed 3 bases from V and 2 bases from J; junction bases left unmatched: 4.

Input material: blood. This TCR came from a woman aged 25 to 39 in good health. V and J are TRBV9 and TRBJ1-5; TRBD1 matches at 8 bases. The CDR3 sequence is CASSGGQGGNQPQHF. CDR3 DNA sequence: TGTGCCAGCAGCGGAGGACAGGGAGGCAATCAGCCCCAGCATTTT.